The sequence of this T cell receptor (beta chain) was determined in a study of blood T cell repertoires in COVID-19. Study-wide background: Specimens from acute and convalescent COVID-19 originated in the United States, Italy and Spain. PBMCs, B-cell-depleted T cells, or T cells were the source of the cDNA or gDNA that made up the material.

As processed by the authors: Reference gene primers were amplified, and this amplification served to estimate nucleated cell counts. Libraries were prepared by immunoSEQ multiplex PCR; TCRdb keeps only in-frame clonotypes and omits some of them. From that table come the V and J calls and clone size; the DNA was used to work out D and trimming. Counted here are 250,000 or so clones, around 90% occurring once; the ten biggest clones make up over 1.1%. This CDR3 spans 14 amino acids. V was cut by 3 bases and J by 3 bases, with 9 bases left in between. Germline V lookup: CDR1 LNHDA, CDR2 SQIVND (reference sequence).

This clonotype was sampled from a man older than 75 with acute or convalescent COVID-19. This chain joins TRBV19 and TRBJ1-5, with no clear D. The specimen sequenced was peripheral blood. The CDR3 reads CASSMAGYNQPQHF. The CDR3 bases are TGTGCCAGTAGTATGGCCGGGTACAATCAGCCCCAGCATTTT.